The present T cell receptor beta chain was sequenced within a study of cytomegalovirus exposure and HLA in healthy donors. Primers included in the PCR were 60 Vbeta and 13 Jbeta primers. TCRdb's copy holds only in-frame clones and misses some; the assay was immunoSEQ multiplex PCR. The sample records some 150,000 clones, about 80% being singletons. The CDR3 loop spans 16 amino acids. CDR1 is SGHTA, CDR2 FQGNSA, per germline. Trimming stripped 1 base from V and 3 bases from J, with 16 bases between. This rearrangement joins TRBV7-2 to TRBJ2-7; perhaps TRBD2 as D (5 bases). The sample was PBMCs. The TCR originated in a woman aged 50 to 60 in good health and CMV-seronegative. The CDR3 DNA sequence: TGTGCCAGCAGCTTAGTTGCAGGATCTGACTACTACGAGCAGTACTTC. Translation: CASSLVAGSDYYEQYF.